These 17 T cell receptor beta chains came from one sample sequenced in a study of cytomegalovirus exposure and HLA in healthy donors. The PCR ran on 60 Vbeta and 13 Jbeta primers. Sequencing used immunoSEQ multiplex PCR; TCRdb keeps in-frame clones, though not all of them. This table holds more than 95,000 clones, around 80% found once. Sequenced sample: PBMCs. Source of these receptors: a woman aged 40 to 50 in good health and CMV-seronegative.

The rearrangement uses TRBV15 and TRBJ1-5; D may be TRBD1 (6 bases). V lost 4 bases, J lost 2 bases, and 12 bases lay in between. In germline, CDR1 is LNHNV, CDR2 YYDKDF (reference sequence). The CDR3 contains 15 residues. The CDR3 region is CATSILPGGNQPQHF. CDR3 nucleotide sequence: TGTGCCACCAGCATTCTCCCAGGGGGCAATCAGCCCCAGCATTTT.

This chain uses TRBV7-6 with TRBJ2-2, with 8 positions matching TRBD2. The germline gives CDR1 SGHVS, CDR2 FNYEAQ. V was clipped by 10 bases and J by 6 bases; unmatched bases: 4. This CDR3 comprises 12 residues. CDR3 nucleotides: TGTGCCACTCGGGGGGGGGCCGGGGAGCTGTTTTTT. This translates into CATRGGAGELFF.

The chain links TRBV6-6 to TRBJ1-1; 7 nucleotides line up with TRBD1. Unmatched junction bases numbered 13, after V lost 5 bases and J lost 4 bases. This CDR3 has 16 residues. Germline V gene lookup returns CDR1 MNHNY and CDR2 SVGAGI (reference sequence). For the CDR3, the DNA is TGTGCCAGCAGTCGAGCCACCGGGACAGCGAGCACTGAAGCTTTCTTT. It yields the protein CASSRATGTASTEAFF.

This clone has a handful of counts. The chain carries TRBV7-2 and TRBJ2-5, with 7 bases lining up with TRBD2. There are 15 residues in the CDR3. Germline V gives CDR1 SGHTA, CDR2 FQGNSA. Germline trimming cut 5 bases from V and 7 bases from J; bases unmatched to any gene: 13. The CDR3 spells CASSTSLGGRGTQYF. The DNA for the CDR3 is TGTGCCAGCAGCACTTCATTAGGTGGGAGGGGGACCCAGTACTTC.

The DNA of the CDR3 is TGCGCCAGCAGTGTTGACGTAGCGGGAGCGTCTGAGCAGTACTTC. It encodes CASSVDVAGASEQYF. The J gene is TRBJ2-7, the V gene TRBV4-1, with 9 nucleotides matching TRBD2. The CDR3 sequence is 15 residues long. Germline CDR1 and CDR2: MGHRA and YSYEKL. Germline trimming cut 6 bases from V and 7 bases from J; bases unmatched to any gene: 13.

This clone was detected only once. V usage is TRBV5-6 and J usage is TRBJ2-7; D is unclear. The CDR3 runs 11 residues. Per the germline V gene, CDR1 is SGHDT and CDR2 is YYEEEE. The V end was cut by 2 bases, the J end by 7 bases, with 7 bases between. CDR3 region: CASSFRREQYF. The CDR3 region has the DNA TGTGCCAGCAGCTTCCGCCGGGAGCAGTACTTC.

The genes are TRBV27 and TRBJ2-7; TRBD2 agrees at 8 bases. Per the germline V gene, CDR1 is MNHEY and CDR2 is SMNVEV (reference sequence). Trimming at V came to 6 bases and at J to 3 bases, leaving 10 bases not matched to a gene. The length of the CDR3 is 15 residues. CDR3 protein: CASSLAGGVYYEQYF. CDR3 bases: TGTGCCAGCAGCCTGGCGGGGGGAGTCTACTACGAGCAGTACTTC.

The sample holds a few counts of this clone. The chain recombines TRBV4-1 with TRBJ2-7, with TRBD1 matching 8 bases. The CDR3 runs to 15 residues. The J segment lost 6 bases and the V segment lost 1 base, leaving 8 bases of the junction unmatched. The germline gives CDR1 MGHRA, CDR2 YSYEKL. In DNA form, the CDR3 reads TGCGCCAGCAGCCAAGCCCCCGGACAGGGCATCGAGCAGTACTTC. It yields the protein CASSQAPGQGIEQYF.

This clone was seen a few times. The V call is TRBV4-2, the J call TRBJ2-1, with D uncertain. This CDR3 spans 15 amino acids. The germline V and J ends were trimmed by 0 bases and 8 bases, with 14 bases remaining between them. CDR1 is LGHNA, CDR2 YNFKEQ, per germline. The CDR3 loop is CASSQDLVLMDEQFF. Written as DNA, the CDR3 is TGTGCCAGCAGCCAAGATCTAGTGTTGATGGATGAGCAGTTCTTC.

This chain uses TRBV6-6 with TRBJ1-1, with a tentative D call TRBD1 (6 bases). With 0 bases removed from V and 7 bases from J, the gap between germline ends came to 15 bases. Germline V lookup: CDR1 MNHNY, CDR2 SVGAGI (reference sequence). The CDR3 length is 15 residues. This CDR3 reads CASSYSQGSSIEAFF. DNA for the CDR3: TGTGCCAGCAGTTACTCACAGGGATCAAGCATTGAAGCTTTCTTT.

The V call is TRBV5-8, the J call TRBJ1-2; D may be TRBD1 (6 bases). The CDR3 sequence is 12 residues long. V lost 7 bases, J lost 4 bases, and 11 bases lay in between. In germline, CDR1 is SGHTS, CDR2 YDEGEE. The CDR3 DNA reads TGTGCCAGCTCCAGGGGCCCCTATGGCTACACCTTC. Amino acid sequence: CASSRGPYGYTF.

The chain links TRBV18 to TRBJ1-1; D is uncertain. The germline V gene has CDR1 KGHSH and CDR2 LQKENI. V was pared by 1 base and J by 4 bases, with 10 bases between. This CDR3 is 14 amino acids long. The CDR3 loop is CASSPRGVFTEAFF. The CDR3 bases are TGTGCCAGCTCACCACGAGGCGTTTTCACTGAAGCTTTCTTT. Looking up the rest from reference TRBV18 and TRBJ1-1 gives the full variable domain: NAGVMQNPRHLVRRRGQEARLRCSPMKGHSHVYWYRQLPEEGLKFMVYLQKENIIDESGMPKERFSAEFPKEGPSILRIQQVVRGDSAAYFCASSPRGVFTEAFFGQGTRLTVV.

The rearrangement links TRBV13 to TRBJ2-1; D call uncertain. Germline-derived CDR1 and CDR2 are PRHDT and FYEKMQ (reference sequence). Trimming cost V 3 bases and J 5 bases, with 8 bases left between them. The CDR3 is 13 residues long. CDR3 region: CASSLLADNEQFF. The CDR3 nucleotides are TGTGCCAGCAGCTTGTTGGCCGACAATGAGCAGTTCTTC.

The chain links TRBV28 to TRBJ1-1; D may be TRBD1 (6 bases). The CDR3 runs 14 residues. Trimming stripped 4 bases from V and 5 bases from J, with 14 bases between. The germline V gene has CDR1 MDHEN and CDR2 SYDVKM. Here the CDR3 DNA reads TGTGCCAGCAGTTCCCGGGGGGCGCTTACTGAAGCTTTCTTT. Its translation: CASSSRGALTEAFF.

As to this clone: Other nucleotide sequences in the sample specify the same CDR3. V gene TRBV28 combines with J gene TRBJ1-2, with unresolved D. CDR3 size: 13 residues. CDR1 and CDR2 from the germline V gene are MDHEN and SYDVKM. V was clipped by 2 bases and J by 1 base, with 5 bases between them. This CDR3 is CASSLAVNYGYTF. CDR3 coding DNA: TGTGCCAGCAGTTTAGCAGTTAACTATGGCTACACCTTC.

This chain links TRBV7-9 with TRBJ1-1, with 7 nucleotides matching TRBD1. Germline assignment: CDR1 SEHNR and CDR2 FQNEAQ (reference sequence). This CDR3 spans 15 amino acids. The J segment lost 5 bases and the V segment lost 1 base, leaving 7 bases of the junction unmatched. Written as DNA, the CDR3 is TGTGCCAGCAGCTTAGATTCAAGGGGGCAAACTGAAGCTTTCTTT. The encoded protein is CASSLDSRGQTEAFF.

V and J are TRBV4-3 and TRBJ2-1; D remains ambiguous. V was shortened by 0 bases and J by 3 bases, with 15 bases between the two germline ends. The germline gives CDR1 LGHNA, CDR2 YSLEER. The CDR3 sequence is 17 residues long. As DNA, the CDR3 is TGCGCCAGCAGCCAAGATCCGAGGTATCTTCACTACAATGAGCAGTTCTTC. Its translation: CASSQDPRYLHYNEQFF.